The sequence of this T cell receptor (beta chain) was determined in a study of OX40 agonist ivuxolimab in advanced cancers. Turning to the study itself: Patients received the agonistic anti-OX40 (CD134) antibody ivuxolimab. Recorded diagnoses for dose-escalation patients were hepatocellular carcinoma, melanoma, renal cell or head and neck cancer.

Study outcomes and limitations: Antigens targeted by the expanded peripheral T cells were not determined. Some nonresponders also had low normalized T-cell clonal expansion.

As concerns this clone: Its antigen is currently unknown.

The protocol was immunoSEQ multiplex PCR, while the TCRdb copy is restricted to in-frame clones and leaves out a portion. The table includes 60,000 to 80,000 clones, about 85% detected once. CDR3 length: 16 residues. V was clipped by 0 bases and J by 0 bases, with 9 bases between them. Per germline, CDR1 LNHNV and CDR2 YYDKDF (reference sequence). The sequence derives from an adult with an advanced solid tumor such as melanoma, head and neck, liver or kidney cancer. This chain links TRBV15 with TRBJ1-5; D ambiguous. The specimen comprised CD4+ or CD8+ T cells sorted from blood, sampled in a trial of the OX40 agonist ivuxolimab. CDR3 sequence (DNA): TGTGCCACCAGCAGAGAGGCAGTTAATAGCAATCAGCCCCAGCATTTT. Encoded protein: CATSREAVNSNQPQHF.